What follows are 13 T cell receptor beta chains derived from one specimen sequenced in a study of T cells in Graves' hyperthyroidism and ophthalmopathy. Amplification of TCR beta CDR3 regions was performed using RNA transcripts as template. The HTBI primer set was used in a first-round RT-PCR of the TCR CDR3. TCRdb redid the calling of the multiplex PCR reads with MiXCR, one entry per CDR3 protein. The sample holds hundreds of thousands of distinct CDR3 sequences, around 22% seen once. The sequencing sample was made of blood. Receptors were obtained from a woman in her 30s with Graves' ophthalmopathy.

This clonotype has at least ten counts. The chain employs TRBV11-1 and TRBJ2-6; D remains unclear. Germline-derived CDR1 and CDR2 are SGHAT and FQDESV (reference sequence). This CDR3 is 16 amino acids long. V was pared by 5 bases and J by 0 bases, with 11 bases between. DNA of the CDR3: TGTGCCAGCAGCCCCCGAGGTGTCTCTGGGGCCAACGTCCTGACTTTC. Translating it yields CASSPRGVSGANVLTF.

The chain employs TRBV2 and TRBJ2-2, with D possibly matching TRBD1 (6 bases). From germline, CDR1 is SNHLY and CDR2 FYNNEI. Trimming stripped 5 bases from V and 6 bases from J, with 16 bases between. The CDR3 extends over 15 amino acids. In DNA form, the CDR3 reads TGTGCCAGCAGTCAACAGGGATTCTTAGCCGGGGAGCTGTTTTTT. Its protein is CASSQQGFLAGELFF.

This clonotype occurred a few times. This chain joins TRBV19 and TRBJ2-5; TRBD1 matches at 7 bases. Trimming took 3 bases from V and 0 from J; bases not matched to a gene: 7. From germline, CDR1 is LNHDA and CDR2 SQIVND (reference sequence). The length of the CDR3 is 16 residues. The DNA for the CDR3 is TGTGCCAGTAGTATCGCCGGGGACAGCGACCAAGAGACCCAGTACTTC. This codes for CASSIAGDSDQETQYF. The full variable domain, in which reference TRBV19 and TRBJ2-5 provide the parts outside the CDR3, is DGGITQSPKYLFRKEGQNVTLSCEQNLNHDAMYWYRQDPGQGLRLIYYSQIVNDFQKGDIAEGYSVSREKKESFPLTVTSAQKNPTAFYLCASSIAGDSDQETQYFGPGTRLLVL.

This clonotype was seen only a few times. V gene TRBV7-2 combines with J gene TRBJ1-2; no reliable D call. Trimming pared 6 bases from V and 2 bases from J, leaving 13 bases between. From germline, CDR1 is SGHTA and CDR2 FQGNSA. There are 14 residues in the CDR3. CDR3: CASSTGPRNYGYTF. CDR3 nucleotide sequence: TGTGCCAGCAGTACCGGGCCTCGGAACTATGGCTACACCTTC.

This clonotype turned up a few times. The chain combines TRBV27 with TRBJ2-7; TRBD1 matches 7 bases. The CDR3 length is 15 residues. The V segment lost 5 bases and the J segment 4 bases; nucleotides outside the gene matches: 11. Germline V gene sequence: CDR1 MNHEY, CDR2 SMNVEV (reference sequence). Here the CDR3 reads CASSATGVGVYEQYF. CDR3 in DNA: TGTGCCAGCAGTGCCACAGGGGTTGGTGTTTACGAGCAGTACTTC.

There are a few counts of this clonotype. The J gene is TRBJ2-7, the V gene TRBV27, with D perhaps TRBD1 (7 bases). The ends were cut back, 0 bases at V and 1 base at J, with 13 bases in the middle. This CDR3 has 16 amino acids. Germline V lookup: CDR1 MNHEY, CDR2 SMNVEV (reference sequence). The CDR3 sequence: CASSLSRAGGSYEQYF. The CDR3 nucleotides read TGTGCCAGCAGTTTATCGCGGGCAGGGGGGTCCTACGAGCAGTACTTC.

Regarding this clonotype: At one boundary the junction diverges from the germline segment, which might be a read error. The chain uses TRBV7-3 and TRBJ2-5; no definite D call. CDR1 and CDR2 (germline): SGHTA, FQGTGA. The CDR3 spans 12 residues. CDR3 in DNA: TGTGTCAGCAGCTTGGGTGGGGAGACCCAGTACTTC. Translating it yields CVSSLGGETQYF. The full variable domain, rest sourced from reference TRBV7-3 and TRBJ2-5, is GAGVSQTPSNKVTEKGKYVELRCDPISGHTALYWYRQSLGQGPEFLIYFQGTGAADDSGLPNDRFFAVRPEGSVSTLKIQRTERGDSAVYLCVSSLGGETQYFGPGTRLLVL.

V is TRBV6-2 or TRBV6-3 and J is TRBJ2-7; D may correspond to TRBD1 or TRBD2 (6 bases each). The V gene lost 2 bases and the J gene lost 2 bases, with 16 bases spanning the gap. From germline, CDR1 is MNHEY and CDR2 SVGEGT. The CDR3 is 16 residues long. This CDR3 is CASSYPGALSTYEQYF. The CDR3 nucleotides read TGTGCCAGCAGTTACCCGGGGGCCCTCTCAACCTACGAGCAGTACTTC.

This clonotype was detected ten times or more. The chain employs TRBV6-2 or TRBV6-3 and TRBJ1-5; unclear D gene. Trimming took off 7 bases at V and 8 bases at J, with 18 bases between the two ends. This CDR3 region has 14 residues. The germline V gene encodes CDR1 MNHEY and CDR2 SVGEGT. CDR3 nucleotides: TGTGCCAGCAACAACATCTATCTCCAGGAGCCCCAGCATTTT. Residues: CASNNIYLQEPQHF.

As to this clonotype: It may be a read error: a sequence one base away is much more abundant. The V gene is TRBV27, the J gene TRBJ2-7; the D is unclear. The length of the CDR3 is 13 residues. CDR1 is MNHEY and CDR2 is SMNVEV in the germline V gene (reference sequence). The CDR3, as DNA: TGTACCAGCAGTTTAACGACCAGCTACGAGCAGTACTTC. The encoded protein is CTSSLTTSYEQYF.

This clonotype was seen only a few times. J is TRBJ1-3 and V is TRBV12-3 or TRBV12-4; D call uncertain. This CDR3 has 15 amino acids. The V end was cut by 3 bases, the J end by 0 bases, with 9 bases between. CDR3 region: CASSFGRYSGNTIYF. The CDR3 DNA reads TGTGCCAGCAGTTTTGGTCGGTACTCTGGAAACACCATATATTTT.

This clonotype was seen a few times. This chain links TRBV5-1 with TRBJ2-5; no firm D call. The V and J ends lost 1 base and 4 bases respectively, with 11 bases between them. Germline-derived CDR1 and CDR2 are SGHRS and YFSETQ. This CDR3 contains 14 residues. DNA for the CDR3: TGCGCCAGCAGCTTGTTTGGGGTTCGAGAGACCCAGTACTTC. Protein product: CASSLFGVRETQYF.

The rearrangement joins TRBV6-1 to TRBJ2-5; TRBD2 agrees at 7 bases. Germline-derived CDR1 and CDR2 are MNHNS and SASEGT. The V gene end was trimmed by 2 bases and the J gene end by 1 base; junction bases not matched to a gene: 4. The CDR3 runs 15 residues. CDR3 residues: CASSEWSGGQETQYF. The CDR3 DNA is TGTGCCAGCAGTGAATGGTCGGGGGGCCAAGAGACCCAGTACTTC.